The clone carrying this T cell receptor beta chain was counted many times. The antigen is undetermined. Template switching, a step in the protocol, added a universal primer site, and cDNA carried unique molecular identifiers. TCRdb reprocessed the 5' RACE reads with MiXCR, giving one entry per CDR3 protein. This sample yields 120,000 to 150,000 distinct CDR3 sequences, of which around 3.5% are seen a single time; 7.5% to 8.5% belongs to the top ten. The data stem from a study of identical twins. Findings of the study overall: Insertion counts were lower in abundant cord blood beta clonotypes, a trend that memory repertoires did not show.

Germline values: CDR1 DFQATT, CDR2 SNEGSKA (reference sequence). Unmatched junction bases numbered 8, after V lost 5 bases and J lost 5 bases. CDR3 length: 15 residues. The chain links TRBV20-1 to TRBJ2-3; 12 positions agree with TRBD2. The sample comprised memory T cells sorted from blood. This TCR came from a young man in good health. The CDR3 DNA sequence: TGCAGTGCTTCCAGTCTAGCGGGGGGGGGAGATACGCAGTATTTT. Translated: CSASSLAGGGDTQYF.